A selection of T cell receptor beta chains follows, all from one sample in a study of OX40 agonist ivuxolimab in advanced cancers. TCRdb's table, derived via immunoSEQ multiplex PCR, lists solely in-frame clones and lacks some. The sample lists approximately 65,000 clones, roughly 80% seen once, with around 9.9% in the top ten. The sample in question was CD4+ or CD8+ T cells sorted from blood, obtained in a trial of the OX40 agonist ivuxolimab. The receptors originated from an adult with an advanced solid tumor such as melanoma, head and neck, liver or kidney cancer. CDR3s include the opening cysteine and the closing phenylalanine or tryptophan. A D gene is named only where the DNA matches it firmly. Only some rows state a clone size, as once, few, many or a class for expanded clones.

d_call j_call v_call clone_size cdr3_aa cdr3_nt
. TRBJ1-2 TRBV7-9 once CASSPTGPSRGGYTF TGTGCCAGCAGCCCTACCGGTCCCTCCAGGGGTGGCTACACCTTC
. TRBJ1-1 TRBV28 once CASGIAFF TGTGCCAGCGGAATAGCTTTCTTT
. TRBJ1-5 TRBV5-1 once CASSLEGEMPQHF TGCGCCAGCAGCTTGGAAGGGGAAATGCCCCAGCATTTT
. TRBJ1-1 TRBV2 . CASRVGPENTEAFF TGTGCCAGCAGGGTGGGGCCAGAGAACACTGAAGCTTTCTTT
. TRBJ1-5 TRBV5-4 . CASSPSMSRRDQPQHF TGTGCCAGCAGCCCCAGCATGTCCAGACGGGATCAGCCCCAGCATTTT
TRBD2 TRBJ2-3 TRBV27 . CASSDREGLHTQYF TGTGCCAGCAGTGACCGGGAGGGCCTACATACGCAGTATTTT
. TRBJ2-5 TRBV5-4 . CASSLDSETQYF TGTGCCAGCAGCTTGGATTCGGAGACCCAGTACTTC
. TRBJ2-4 TRBV4-2 . CASSQVARVGVGEIQYF TGTGCCAGCAGCCAAGTAGCGCGGGTCGGGGTGGGGGAAATTCAGTACTTC
TRBD2 TRBJ2-2 TRBV2 . CASRHGTSGGASGELFF TGTGCCAGCAGGCACGGGACTAGCGGGGGGGCGTCCGGGGAGCTGTTTTTT
. TRBJ1-6 TRBV19 . CASSIDGNSPLHF TGTGCCAGTAGTATCGACGGGAATTCACCCCTCCACTTT
TRBD1 TRBJ2-2 TRBV27 once CASSLFSRQGSNTGELFF TGTGCCAGCAGTTTATTTTCCCGACAGGGGTCGAACACCGGGGAGCTGTTTTTT
. TRBJ1-2 TRBV11-2 once CASSLDFGINYGYTF TGTGCCAGCAGCTTAGACTTCGGGATTAACTATGGCTACACCTTC